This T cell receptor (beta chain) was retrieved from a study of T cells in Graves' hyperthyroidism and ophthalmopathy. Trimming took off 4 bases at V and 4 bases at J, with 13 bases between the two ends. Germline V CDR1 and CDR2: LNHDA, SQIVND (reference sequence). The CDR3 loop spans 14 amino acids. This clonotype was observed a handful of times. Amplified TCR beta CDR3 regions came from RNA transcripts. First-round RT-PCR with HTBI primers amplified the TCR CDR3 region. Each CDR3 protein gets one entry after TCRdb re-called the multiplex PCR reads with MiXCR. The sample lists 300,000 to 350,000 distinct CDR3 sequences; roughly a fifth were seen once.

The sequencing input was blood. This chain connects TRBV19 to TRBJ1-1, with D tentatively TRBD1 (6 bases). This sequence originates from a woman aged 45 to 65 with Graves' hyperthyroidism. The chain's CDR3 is CASSKQGRATEAFF. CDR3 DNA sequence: TGTGCCAGTAGTAAACAGGGAAGGGCCACTGAAGCTTTCTTT.